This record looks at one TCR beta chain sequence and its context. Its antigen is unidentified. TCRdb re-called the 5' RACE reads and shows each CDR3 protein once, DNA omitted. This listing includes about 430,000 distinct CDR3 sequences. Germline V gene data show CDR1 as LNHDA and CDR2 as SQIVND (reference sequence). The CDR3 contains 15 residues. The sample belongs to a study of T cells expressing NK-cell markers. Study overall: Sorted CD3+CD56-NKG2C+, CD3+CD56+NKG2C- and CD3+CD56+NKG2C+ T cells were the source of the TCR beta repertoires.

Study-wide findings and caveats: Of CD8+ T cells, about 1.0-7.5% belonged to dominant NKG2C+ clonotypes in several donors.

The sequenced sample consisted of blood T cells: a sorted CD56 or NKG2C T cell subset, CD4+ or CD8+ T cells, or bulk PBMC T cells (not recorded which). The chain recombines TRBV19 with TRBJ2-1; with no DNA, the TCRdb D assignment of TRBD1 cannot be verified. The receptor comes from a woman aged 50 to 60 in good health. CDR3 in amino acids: CASSMGTRSGGEQFF. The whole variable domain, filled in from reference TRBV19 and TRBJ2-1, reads DGGITQSPKYLFRKEGQNVTLSCEQNLNHDAMYWYRQDPGQGLRLIYYSQIVNDFQKGDIAEGYSVSREKKESFPLTVTSAQKNPTAFYLCASSMGTRSGGEQFFGPGTRLTVL.